These T cell receptor beta chains were read from a single sample in a study of T cell repertoires in cytomegalovirus infection. The antigens these receptors bind are not known. TCRdb used MiXCR to reprocess the reads, holding one entry per CDR3 protein. Here the sample spans approximately 1,000,000 distinct CDR3 sequences, around a third being singletons. Sequencing was performed on cultured CD8+ T cells from PBMCs, taken from culture after CMV antigen stimulation. Receptors originate from a human donor in good health (CMV status not recorded). Some clones in this sample may be carry-over from other donors' samples. CDR3s leave out the opening cysteine and the closing phenylalanine or tryptophan.

V	CDR3
TRBV20-1	SADNWGLAGRETQY
TRBV7-6	ASSLAFAGVTGELF
TRBV19	ASSLTMKRYGYT
TRBV12-3/TRBV12-4	ASSSGLVNEQF
TRBV7-2	ASTPGTPWGPSTEAF
TRBV5-6	ATGTGYSYEQY
TRBV6-2/TRBV6-3	ASSYTDSYNEQF
TRBV14	ASSQRGAWGYATNEKLF
TRBV27	ASSSGLHGYT
TRBV7-7	ASSRNAGDPGEQF
TRBV7-9	ASSKQGPERRAEAF
TRBV7-8	ASSPGKSNTGELF
TRBV4-3	ASSLLAGGSNEQF
TRBV2	ASSVYRATNSPLH
TRBV4-1	ANSQVPRGSEAF
TRBV25-1	ASSTGAGGYT
TRBV9	ASSAAYRGLPGDTQY
TRBV20-1	SALTGTDT
TRBV6-2/TRBV6-3	ASSILVLEESNTGELF
TRBV7-6	ASSRDRVTQY
TRBV19	ASSLGTDTLFTDTQY
TRBV7-2	ARSPLGTAPFYGYT
TRBV7-2	ASSPRQGWNTEAF
TRBV7-9	ASSLNDRFNTGELF
TRBV7-6	ASSFSRRQILTDTQY
TRBV7-8	ASSFGPRERKVGYGNTIY
TRBV6-1	ASSDRVVREGYT
TRBV4-2	ASSQASGVYNNEQF
TRBV19	ASSEEWGPNEKLF
TRBV19	ASSWGTQGLNEQF
TRBV7-6	ASSPPGPYEQY
TRBV6-2/TRBV6-3	ASSYPTQLDEL
TRBV6-2/TRBV6-3	ASSRRQGDEQF
TRBV6-1	ASSEVGAGVGNEQF
TRBV7-9	ASSLTGTGSIEAF
TRBV27	ASSDGTFYNEQF
TRBV11-2	ASREGLAPSTDTQY
TRBV27	ASRHRGANQPQH
TRBV7-8	ASSLEASGGAREQY
TRBV4-3	ASSLLTGVYSDTQY
TRBV5-4	ASSHGLETYNEQF
TRBV27	ASSLIGTTTEAF
TRBV19	ASSIFYPPGGNEQF
TRBV6-5	ASRSGLEAF
TRBV11-3	ASSPAGTPYNEQF
TRBV4-3	ASSRGRVAGELF
TRBV12-3/TRBV12-4	ASRETGEVNTEAF
TRBV10-3	AISEEGHRRSQH
TRBV6-5	ASLPLLANTGELF
TRBV7-9	ASSPANSGNTIY
TRBV7-8	ASSPLRGRNTEAF
TRBV6-1	ASSTGQFYEQY
TRBV6-5	ASSFSGAQETQY
TRBV11-2	ASSTQLAPYNEQF
TRBV7-3	ASSLMGEQGIDEQF
TRBV4-3	ASSRVASQFSEAF
TRBV19	ASKKRGAPYNEQF
TRBV12-3/TRBV12-4	PSSLGKAGTEAF
TRBV10-3	ASKGVVDQPQH
TRBV7-9	ASSSSGGVEQETQY